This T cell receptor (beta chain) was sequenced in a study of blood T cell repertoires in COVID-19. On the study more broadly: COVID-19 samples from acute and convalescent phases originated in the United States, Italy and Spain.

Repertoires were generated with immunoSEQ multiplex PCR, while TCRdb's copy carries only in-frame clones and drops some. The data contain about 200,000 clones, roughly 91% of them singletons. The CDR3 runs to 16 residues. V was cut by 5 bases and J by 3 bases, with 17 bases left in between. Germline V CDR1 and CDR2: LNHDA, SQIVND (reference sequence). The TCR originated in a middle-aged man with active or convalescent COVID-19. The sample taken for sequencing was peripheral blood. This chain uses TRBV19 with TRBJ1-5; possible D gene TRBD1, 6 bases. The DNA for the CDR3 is TGTGCCAGTAGTGCCCGCCGGGACAAACCCAATCAGCCCCAGCATTTT. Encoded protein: CASSARRDKPNQPQHF. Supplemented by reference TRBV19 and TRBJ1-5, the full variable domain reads DGGITQSPKYLFRKEGQNVTLSCEQNLNHDAMYWYRQDPGQGLRLIYYSQIVNDFQKGDIAEGYSVSREKKESFPLTVTSAQKNPTAFYLCASSARRDKPNQPQHFGDGTRLSIL.